These T cell receptor beta chains were read from a single sample in a study of identical twins. Using its own MiXCR run on the 5' RACE reads, TCRdb lists one record per CDR3 protein. This sample has 640,000 or so distinct CDR3 sequences, with 6% to 6.5% found just once. Sequenced sample: naive T cells sorted from blood. Every receptor here comes from a man aged 18 to 29 in good health. Both conserved end residues are part of each CDR3. The D gene is left open where the match is weak. A row's size may be missing; if present it is once, few, many or a size class.

CDR3 protein: CSASSSGRGNEQFF
CDR3 DNA: TGCAGTGCTTCCTCTAGCGGGAGGGGAAATGAGCAGTTCTTC
clone size: -
V gene: TRBV20-1
D gene: TRBD2
J gene: TRBJ2-1

CDR3 protein: CASSLRQGATYSEQFF
CDR3 DNA: TGTGCCAGCAGTCTCCGACAGGGGGCGACGTATAGTGAGCAGTTCTTC
clone size: -
V gene: TRBV27
D gene: TRBD1
J gene: TRBJ2-1

CDR3 protein: CASSQDRDGYTF
CDR3 DNA: TGCGCCAGCAGCCAGGACAGGGACGGCTACACCTTC
clone size: many
V gene: TRBV5-1
D gene: TRBD1
J gene: TRBJ1-2

CDR3 protein: CASSSSLTDTQYF
CDR3 DNA: TGTGCCAGCAGCTCTAGCTTAACAGATACGCAGTATTTT
clone size: -
V gene: TRBV7-9
D gene: -
J gene: TRBJ2-3

CDR3 protein: CASSQITGELFF
CDR3 DNA: TGTGCCAGCAGTCAAATCACCGGGGAGCTGTTTTTT
clone size: many
V gene: TRBV27
D gene: -
J gene: TRBJ2-2

CDR3 protein: CASSADGNYGYTF
CDR3 DNA: TGTGCCAGCAGTGCCGACGGAAACTATGGCTACACCTTC
clone size: few
V gene: TRBV2
D gene: -
J gene: TRBJ1-2

CDR3 protein: CASSVRQLPGETQYF
CDR3 DNA: TGTGCCAGCAGTGTCCGACAGCTACCCGGGGAGACCCAGTACTTC
clone size: -
V gene: TRBV25-1
D gene: -
J gene: TRBJ2-5

CDR3 protein: CASSPIRNQAATYGYTF
CDR3 DNA: TGTGCCAGCTCACCGATACGAAACCAAGCAGCTACCTATGGCTACACCTTC
clone size: many
V gene: TRBV18
D gene: -
J gene: TRBJ1-2

CDR3 protein: CASSPPGLPKETQYF
CDR3 DNA: TGTGCCAGCAGTCCACCGGGACTGCCTAAAGAGACCCAGTACTTC
clone size: many
V gene: TRBV27
D gene: -
J gene: TRBJ2-5

CDR3 protein: CASSQDVAGGPWNEQFF
CDR3 DNA: TGTGCCAGCAGCCAAGATGTAGCGGGAGGGCCCTGGAATGAGCAGTTCTTC
clone size: -
V gene: TRBV3-1
D gene: TRBD2
J gene: TRBJ2-1

CDR3 protein: CAIPLKIAGGTSYEQYF
CDR3 DNA: TGTGCCATCCCCCTTAAAATAGCGGGAGGTACCTCCTACGAGCAGTACTTC
clone size: few
V gene: TRBV7-9
D gene: TRBD2
J gene: TRBJ2-7

CDR3 protein: CSASLDIYEQYF
CDR3 DNA: TGCAGTGCTAGCCTCGACATCTACGAGCAGTACTTC
clone size: many
V gene: TRBV20-1
D gene: -
J gene: TRBJ2-7

CDR3 protein: CASSFPGGDQKGNTIYF
CDR3 DNA: TGTGCCAGCAGTTTCCCGGGCGGGGACCAGAAGGGAAACACCATATATTTT
clone size: few
V gene: TRBV12-3/TRBV12-4
D gene: -
J gene: TRBJ1-3

CDR3 protein: CSASQGAGNTIYF
CDR3 DNA: TGCAGTGCTAGCCAGGGCGCGGGAAACACCATATATTTT
clone size: many
V gene: TRBV20-1
D gene: -
J gene: TRBJ1-3

CDR3 protein: CSVVRAPYEQYF
CDR3 DNA: TGCAGCGTTGTCAGGGCCCCCTACGAGCAGTACTTC
clone size: -
V gene: TRBV29-1
D gene: -
J gene: TRBJ2-7

CDR3 protein: CASSFLLKDRGENEQFF
CDR3 DNA: TGTGCCAGCAGCTTCCTCCTAAAGGACAGGGGTGAGAATGAGCAGTTCTTC
clone size: -
V gene: TRBV11-2
D gene: TRBD1
J gene: TRBJ2-1

CDR3 protein: CAIRGEAVGADTQYF
CDR3 DNA: TGTGCCATCAGGGGGGAAGCAGTTGGCGCAGATACGCAGTATTTT
clone size: few
V gene: TRBV10-3
D gene: -
J gene: TRBJ2-3

CDR3 protein: CSATLAGDGFF
CDR3 DNA: TGCAGTGCTACCCTAGCGGGAGATGGGTTCTTC
clone size: -
V gene: TRBV20-1
D gene: TRBD2
J gene: TRBJ2-1

CDR3 protein: CASSPRGSSYEQYF
CDR3 DNA: TGTGCCAGCAGTCCTCGGGGCAGTTCCTACGAGCAGTACTTC
clone size: many
V gene: TRBV12-3/TRBV12-4
D gene: -
J gene: TRBJ2-7

CDR3 protein: CSARDRGGTNEQFF
CDR3 DNA: TGCAGTGCTAGAGATCGTGGGGGGACCAATGAGCAGTTCTTC
clone size: many
V gene: TRBV20-1
D gene: -
J gene: TRBJ2-1

CDR3 protein: CATSRDTGRLGEKLFF
CDR3 DNA: TGTGCCACCAGCAGAGATACAGGGAGGCTGGGTGAAAAACTGTTTTTT
clone size: few
V gene: TRBV15
D gene: -
J gene: TRBJ1-4

CDR3 protein: CSVDPVGNTIYF
CDR3 DNA: TGCAGCGTTGACCCCGTTGGAAACACCATATATTTT
clone size: few
V gene: TRBV29-1
D gene: -
J gene: TRBJ1-3

CDR3 protein: CASSSIAPHTGELFF
CDR3 DNA: TGCGCCAGCAGCTCGATAGCCCCCCACACCGGGGAGCTGTTTTTT
clone size: -
V gene: TRBV5-1
D gene: -
J gene: TRBJ2-2

CDR3 protein: CASSSSAEAFF
CDR3 DNA: TGTGCCAGCAGCTCCTCTGCTGAAGCTTTCTTT
clone size: many
V gene: TRBV5-6
D gene: -
J gene: TRBJ1-1

CDR3 protein: CASSLGTEGQPQHF
CDR3 DNA: TGCGCCAGCAGCTTGGGCACCGAAGGACAGCCCCAGCATTTT
clone size: -
V gene: TRBV5-1
D gene: -
J gene: TRBJ1-5

CDR3 protein: CSVKTGDSYNEQFF
CDR3 DNA: TGCAGTGTTAAGACGGGGGACTCCTACAATGAGCAGTTCTTC
clone size: few
V gene: TRBV20-1
D gene: -
J gene: TRBJ2-1

CDR3 protein: CSASGLRETQYF
CDR3 DNA: TGCAGTGCCTCTGGGTTGCGGGAGACCCAGTACTTC
clone size: -
V gene: TRBV20-1
D gene: -
J gene: TRBJ2-5

CDR3 protein: CASSSQGAISNEQYF
CDR3 DNA: TGTGCCAGCAGTTCACAGGGGGCGATTTCCAACGAGCAGTACTTC
clone size: -
V gene: TRBV12-3/TRBV12-4
D gene: TRBD1
J gene: TRBJ2-7

CDR3 protein: CSAKTVYGYTF
CDR3 DNA: TGCAGCGCAAAGACGGTTTATGGCTACACCTTC
clone size: many
V gene: TRBV29-1
D gene: -
J gene: TRBJ1-2

CDR3 protein: CSATTAETYNEQFF
CDR3 DNA: TGCAGTGCTACAACAGCGGAAACCTACAATGAGCAGTTCTTC
clone size: many
V gene: TRBV20-1
D gene: -
J gene: TRBJ2-1

CDR3 protein: CASSLQLSGSNYEQYF
CDR3 DNA: TGTGCCAGCAGCCTTCAACTTAGCGGGAGCAATTACGAGCAGTACTTC
clone size: many
V gene: TRBV4-2
D gene: TRBD2
J gene: TRBJ2-7

CDR3 protein: CASGLGHLQETQYF
CDR3 DNA: TGTGCTAGTGGTTTGGGGCACCTCCAAGAGACCCAGTACTTC
clone size: few
V gene: TRBV12-5
D gene: -
J gene: TRBJ2-5

CDR3 protein: CASSIDQGANTEAFF
CDR3 DNA: TGTGCCAGTAGTATAGATCAGGGGGCGAACACTGAAGCTTTCTTT
clone size: few
V gene: TRBV19
D gene: TRBD1
J gene: TRBJ1-1

CDR3 protein: CASSQDLGLTEQFF
CDR3 DNA: TGTGCCAGCAGCCAAGACTTGGGGTTAACTGAGCAGTTCTTC
clone size: -
V gene: TRBV14
D gene: -
J gene: TRBJ2-1

CDR3 protein: CASSYSHPGASGRDHEQFF
CDR3 DNA: TGTGCCAGCAGTTACTCCCACCCTGGGGCTAGCGGGAGAGACCATGAGCAGTTCTTC
clone size: few
V gene: TRBV6-2/TRBV6-3
D gene: TRBD2
J gene: TRBJ2-1

CDR3 protein: CASSLGGGPYNEQFF
CDR3 DNA: TGTGCCAGCAGCTTGGGCGGGGGGCCCTACAATGAGCAGTTCTTC
clone size: many
V gene: TRBV7-9
D gene: TRBD2
J gene: TRBJ2-1

CDR3 protein: CASSPPEVDLLGNTIYF
CDR3 DNA: TGTGCCAGCAGCCCTCCCGAGGTGGACTTACTTGGAAACACCATATATTTT
clone size: -
V gene: TRBV14
D gene: -
J gene: TRBJ1-3

CDR3 protein: CATSRELRTDYNEQFF
CDR3 DNA: TGTGCCACCAGCAGAGAGTTACGGACAGACTACAATGAGCAGTTCTTC
clone size: many
V gene: TRBV15
D gene: -
J gene: TRBJ2-1

CDR3 protein: CASSLDREDSPLHF
CDR3 DNA: TGTGCCAGCAGCTTGGACAGGGAAGATTCACCCCTCCACTTT
clone size: -
V gene: TRBV7-2
D gene: TRBD1
J gene: TRBJ1-6

CDR3 protein: CASSWAGGQETQYF
CDR3 DNA: TGCGCCAGCAGCTGGGCGGGAGGCCAAGAGACCCAGTACTTC
clone size: -
V gene: TRBV5-1
D gene: TRBD2
J gene: TRBJ2-5

CDR3 protein: CSARTQRGQYF
CDR3 DNA: TGCAGTGCTAGAACCCAAAGGGGGCAGTACTTC
clone size: -
V gene: TRBV20-1
D gene: -
J gene: TRBJ2-7

CDR3 protein: CSVDVFKTSGNPNEQFF
CDR3 DNA: TGCAGCGTTGATGTATTTAAGACTAGCGGGAACCCCAATGAGCAGTTCTTC
clone size: -
V gene: TRBV29-1
D gene: TRBD2
J gene: TRBJ2-1

CDR3 protein: CASRGGPPGDTQYF
CDR3 DNA: TGTGCCAGCAGGGGGGGCCCACCTGGCGATACGCAGTATTTT
clone size: many
V gene: TRBV2
D gene: -
J gene: TRBJ2-3

CDR3 protein: CASSPARGGGEKLFF
CDR3 DNA: TGTGCCAGCAGTCCCGCCCGTGGGGGGGGTGAAAAACTGTTTTTT
clone size: many
V gene: TRBV6-1
D gene: -
J gene: TRBJ1-4

CDR3 protein: CASSLAPGRGTGELFF
CDR3 DNA: TGTGCCAGCAGCTTGGCCCCGGGGCGCGGCACCGGGGAGCTGTTTTTT
clone size: many
V gene: TRBV5-5
D gene: -
J gene: TRBJ2-2

CDR3 protein: CASADPGGRETQYF
CDR3 DNA: TGTGCCAGTGCCGACCCGGGGGGAAGGGAGACCCAGTACTTC
clone size: few
V gene: TRBV19
D gene: TRBD2
J gene: TRBJ2-5

CDR3 protein: CAWSGGTPSTDTQYF
CDR3 DNA: TGTGCCTGGAGTGGGGGCACCCCTAGCACAGATACGCAGTATTTT
clone size: -
V gene: TRBV30
D gene: -
J gene: TRBJ2-3

CDR3 protein: CASSSVTSGRAKNIQYF
CDR3 DNA: TGCGCCAGCAGCTCCGTTACTAGCGGGAGAGCCAAAAACATTCAGTACTTC
clone size: -
V gene: TRBV5-1
D gene: TRBD2
J gene: TRBJ2-4

CDR3 protein: CASSSTGPSEAFF
CDR3 DNA: TGTGCCAGCAGTTCCACAGGACCGTCTGAAGCTTTCTTT
clone size: many
V gene: TRBV12-3/TRBV12-4
D gene: -
J gene: TRBJ1-1

CDR3 protein: CASSQEFSGQTYFGSYEQYF
CDR3 DNA: TGCGCCAGCAGCCAAGAGTTCTCGGGACAGACCTACTTCGGCTCCTACGAGCAGTACTTC
clone size: -
V gene: TRBV4-3
D gene: TRBD1
J gene: TRBJ2-7

CDR3 protein: CASSTDRDSSQYF
CDR3 DNA: TGCGCCAGCAGCACCGATCGGGACTCCTCCCAGTACTTC
clone size: many
V gene: TRBV5-1
D gene: -
J gene: TRBJ2-5

CDR3 protein: CASSLTGEGQETQYF
CDR3 DNA: TGTGCCAGCAGCTTGACAGGGGAGGGCCAAGAGACCCAGTACTTC
clone size: many
V gene: TRBV5-4
D gene: -
J gene: TRBJ2-5